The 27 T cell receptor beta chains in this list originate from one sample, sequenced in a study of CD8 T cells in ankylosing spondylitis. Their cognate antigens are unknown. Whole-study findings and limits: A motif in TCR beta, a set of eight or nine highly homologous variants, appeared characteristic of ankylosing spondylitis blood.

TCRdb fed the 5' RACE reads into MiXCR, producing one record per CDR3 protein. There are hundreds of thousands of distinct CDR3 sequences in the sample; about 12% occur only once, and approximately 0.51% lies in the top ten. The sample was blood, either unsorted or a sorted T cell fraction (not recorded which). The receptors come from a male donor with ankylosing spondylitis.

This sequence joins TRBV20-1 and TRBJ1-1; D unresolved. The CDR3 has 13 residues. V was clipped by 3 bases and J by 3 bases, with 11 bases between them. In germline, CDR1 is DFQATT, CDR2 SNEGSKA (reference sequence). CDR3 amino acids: CSASGGAYTEAFF. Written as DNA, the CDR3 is TGCAGTGCTAGTGGAGGAGCTTACACTGAAGCTTTCTTT.

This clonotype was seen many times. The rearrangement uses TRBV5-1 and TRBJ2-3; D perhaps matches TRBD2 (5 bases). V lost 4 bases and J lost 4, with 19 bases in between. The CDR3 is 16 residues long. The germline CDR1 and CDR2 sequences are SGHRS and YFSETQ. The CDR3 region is CASSIQAVPRPDTQYF. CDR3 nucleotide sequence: TGCGCCAGCAGCATTCAAGCGGTACCTAGGCCAGATACGCAGTATTTT.

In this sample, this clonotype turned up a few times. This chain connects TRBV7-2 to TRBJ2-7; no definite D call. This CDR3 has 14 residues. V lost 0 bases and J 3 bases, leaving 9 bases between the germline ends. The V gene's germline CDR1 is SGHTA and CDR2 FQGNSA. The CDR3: CASSLAGNGYEQYF. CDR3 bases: TGTGCCAGCAGCTTAGCTGGGAATGGCTACGAGCAGTACTTC.

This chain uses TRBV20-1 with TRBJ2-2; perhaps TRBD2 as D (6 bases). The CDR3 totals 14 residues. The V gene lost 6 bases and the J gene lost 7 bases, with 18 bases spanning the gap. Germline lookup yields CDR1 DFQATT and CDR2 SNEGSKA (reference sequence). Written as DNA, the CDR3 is TGCAGTGCAGCTCGTTCGGCGGGAATCGGGGAGCTGTTTTTT. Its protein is CSAARSAGIGELFF.

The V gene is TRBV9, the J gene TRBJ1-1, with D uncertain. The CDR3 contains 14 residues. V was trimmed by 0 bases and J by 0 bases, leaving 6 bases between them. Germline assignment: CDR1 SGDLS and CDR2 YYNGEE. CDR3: CASSVEMVNTEAFF. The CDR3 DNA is TGTGCCAGCAGCGTAGAGATGGTGAACACTGAAGCTTTCTTT.

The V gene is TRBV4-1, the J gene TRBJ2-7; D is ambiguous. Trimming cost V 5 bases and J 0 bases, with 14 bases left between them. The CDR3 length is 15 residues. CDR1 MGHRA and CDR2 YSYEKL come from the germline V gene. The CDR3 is CASSRSPPGSYEQYF. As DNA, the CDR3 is TGCGCCAGCAGCAGATCACCCCCGGGCTCCTACGAGCAGTACTTC.

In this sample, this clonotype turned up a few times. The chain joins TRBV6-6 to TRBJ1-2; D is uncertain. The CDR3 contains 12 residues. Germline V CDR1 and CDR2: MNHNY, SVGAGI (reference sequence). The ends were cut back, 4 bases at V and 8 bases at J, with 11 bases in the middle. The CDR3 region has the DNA TGTGCCAGCAGTTCCGGACCGGGAGGCTACACCTTC. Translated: CASSSGPGGYTF.

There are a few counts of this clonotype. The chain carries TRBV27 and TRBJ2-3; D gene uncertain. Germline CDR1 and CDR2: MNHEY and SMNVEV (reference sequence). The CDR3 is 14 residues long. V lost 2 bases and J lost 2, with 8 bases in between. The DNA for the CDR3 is TGTGCCAGCAGTTTACGGCACAACACAGATACGCAGTATTTT. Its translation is CASSLRHNTDTQYF.

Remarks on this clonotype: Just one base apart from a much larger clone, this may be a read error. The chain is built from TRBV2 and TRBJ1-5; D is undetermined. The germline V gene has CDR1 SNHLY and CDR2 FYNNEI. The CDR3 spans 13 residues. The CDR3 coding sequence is TGTGCCAGCAGTGGGGGTCAAAATCCGCCCCAGCATTTT. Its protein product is CASSGGQNPPQHF.

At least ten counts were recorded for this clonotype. The CDR3 is CATSRASGGTDTQYF. DNA of the CDR3: TGTGCCACCAGCAGAGCCAGTGGCGGCACAGATACGCAGTATTTT. The chain carries TRBV15 and TRBJ2-3; D is ambiguous. CDR1 is LNHNV, CDR2 YYDKDF, per germline (reference sequence). CDR3 length equals 15 residues. V shed 1 base and J shed 1 base, with 9 bases lying between them.

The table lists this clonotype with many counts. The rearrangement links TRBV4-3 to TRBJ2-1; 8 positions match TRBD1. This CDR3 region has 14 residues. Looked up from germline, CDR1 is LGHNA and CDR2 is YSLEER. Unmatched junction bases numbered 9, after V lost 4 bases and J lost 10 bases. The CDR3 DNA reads TGCGCCAGCAGCCCCAATAACCCAGGGGGCGAGCAGTTCTTC. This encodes CASSPNNPGGEQFF.

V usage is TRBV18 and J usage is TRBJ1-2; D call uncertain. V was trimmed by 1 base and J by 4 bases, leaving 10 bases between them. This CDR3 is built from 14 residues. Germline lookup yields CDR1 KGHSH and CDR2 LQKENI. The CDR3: CASSPQRASYGYTF. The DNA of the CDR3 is TGTGCCAGCTCACCACAGAGGGCCTCCTATGGCTACACCTTC.

The CDR3 nucleotides are TGTGCCAGCAGTAAGGATCTCCGGGGTCTACGCGATCAGCCCCAGCATTTT. Encoded protein: CASSKDLRGLRDQPQHF. This chain links TRBV6-1 with TRBJ1-5; D uncertain. The CDR3 has 17 residues. Trimming removed 5 bases at V and 5 bases at J, with 22 bases between. The germline V gene encodes CDR1 MNHNS and CDR2 SASEGT.

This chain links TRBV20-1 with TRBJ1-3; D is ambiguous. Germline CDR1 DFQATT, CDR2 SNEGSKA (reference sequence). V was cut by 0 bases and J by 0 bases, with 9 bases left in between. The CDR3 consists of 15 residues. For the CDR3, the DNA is TGCAGTGCTAGAGAGGTGGGGAACTCTGGAAACACCATATATTTT. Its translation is CSAREVGNSGNTIYF.

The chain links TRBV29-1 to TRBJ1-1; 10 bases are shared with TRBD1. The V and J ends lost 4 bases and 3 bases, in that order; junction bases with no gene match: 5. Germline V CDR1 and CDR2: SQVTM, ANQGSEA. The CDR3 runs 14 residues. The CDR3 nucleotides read TGCAGCGTTGGGGGGGACAGGGGATACACTGAAGCTTTCTTT. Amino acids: CSVGGDRGYTEAFF.

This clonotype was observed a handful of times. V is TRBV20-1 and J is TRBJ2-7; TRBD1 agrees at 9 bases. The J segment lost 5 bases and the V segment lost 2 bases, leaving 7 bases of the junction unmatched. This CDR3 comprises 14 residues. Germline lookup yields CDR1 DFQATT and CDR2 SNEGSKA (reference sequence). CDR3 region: CSARPRDRANEQYF. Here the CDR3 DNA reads TGCAGTGCTAGACCCCGGGACAGGGCTAACGAGCAGTACTTC.

The CDR3 DNA follows: TGCGCCAGCAGCCAAGATTGGACAGGGGGACGGACCCAGTACTTC. Its translation is CASSQDWTGGRTQYF. The chain carries TRBV4-3 and TRBJ2-5, with 10 bases identical to TRBD1. CDR3 length equals 15 residues. V was pared by 0 bases and J by 7 bases, with 5 bases of the junction left unmatched. From germline, CDR1 is LGHNA and CDR2 YSLEER.

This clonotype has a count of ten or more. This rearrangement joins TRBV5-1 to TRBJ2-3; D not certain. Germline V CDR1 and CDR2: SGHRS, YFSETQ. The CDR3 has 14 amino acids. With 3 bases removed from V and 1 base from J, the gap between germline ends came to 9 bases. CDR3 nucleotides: TGCGCCAGCAGCTATAACCCGCGCACAGATACGCAGTATTTT. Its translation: CASSYNPRTDTQYF. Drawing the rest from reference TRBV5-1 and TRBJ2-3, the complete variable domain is KAGVTQTPRYLIKTRGQQVTLSCSPISGHRSVSWYQQTPGQGLQFLFEYFSETQRNKGNFPGRFSGRQFSNSRSEMNVSTLELGDSALYLCASSYNPRTDTQYFGPGTRLTVL.

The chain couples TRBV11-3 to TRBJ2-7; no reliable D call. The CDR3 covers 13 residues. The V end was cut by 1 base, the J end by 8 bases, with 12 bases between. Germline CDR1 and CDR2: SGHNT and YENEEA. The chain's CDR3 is CASSLGDLRKQYF. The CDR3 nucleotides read TGTGCCAGCAGCTTAGGGGATCTACGTAAGCAGTACTTC. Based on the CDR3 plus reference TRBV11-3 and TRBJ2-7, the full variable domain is EAGVVQSPRYKIIEKKQPVAFWCNPISGHNTLYWYLQNLGQGPELLIRYENEEAVDDSQLPKDRFSAERLKGVDSTLKIQPAELGDSAVYLCASSLGDLRKQYFGPGTRLTVT.

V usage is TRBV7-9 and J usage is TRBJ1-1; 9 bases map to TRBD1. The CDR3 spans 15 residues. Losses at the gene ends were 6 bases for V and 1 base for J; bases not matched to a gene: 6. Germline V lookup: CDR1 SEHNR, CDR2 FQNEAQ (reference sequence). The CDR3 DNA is TGTGCCAGCAGTAAGACAGGGGGAGGGAACACTGAAGCTTTCTTT. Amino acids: CASSKTGGGNTEAFF.

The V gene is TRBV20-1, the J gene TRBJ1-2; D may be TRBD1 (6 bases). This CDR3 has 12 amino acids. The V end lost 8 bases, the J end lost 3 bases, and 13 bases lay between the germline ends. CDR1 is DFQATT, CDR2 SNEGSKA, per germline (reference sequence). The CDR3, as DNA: TGCAGTCCCCTTCAGGGGCACTATGGCTACACCTTC. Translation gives CSPLQGHYGYTF.

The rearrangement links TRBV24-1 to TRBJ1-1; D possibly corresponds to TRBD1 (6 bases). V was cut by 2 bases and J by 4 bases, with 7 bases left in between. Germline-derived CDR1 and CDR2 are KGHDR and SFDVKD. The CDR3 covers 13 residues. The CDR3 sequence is CATSDYRATEAFF. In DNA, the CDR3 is TGTGCCACCAGTGATTACAGGGCCACTGAAGCTTTCTTT.

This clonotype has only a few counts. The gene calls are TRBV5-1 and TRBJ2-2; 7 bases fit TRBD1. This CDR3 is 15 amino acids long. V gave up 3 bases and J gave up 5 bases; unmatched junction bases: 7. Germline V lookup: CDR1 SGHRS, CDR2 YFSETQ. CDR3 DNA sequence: TGCGCCAGCAGCTCTGCCGGGACAGATACCGGGGAGCTGTTTTTT. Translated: CASSSAGTDTGELFF.

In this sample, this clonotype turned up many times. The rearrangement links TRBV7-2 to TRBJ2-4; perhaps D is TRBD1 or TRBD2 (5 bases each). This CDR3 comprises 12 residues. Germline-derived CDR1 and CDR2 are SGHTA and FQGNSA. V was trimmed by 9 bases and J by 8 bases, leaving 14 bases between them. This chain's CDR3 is CASKRGRDIQYF. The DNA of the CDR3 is TGTGCCAGTAAGAGGGGTCGGGACATTCAGTACTTC.

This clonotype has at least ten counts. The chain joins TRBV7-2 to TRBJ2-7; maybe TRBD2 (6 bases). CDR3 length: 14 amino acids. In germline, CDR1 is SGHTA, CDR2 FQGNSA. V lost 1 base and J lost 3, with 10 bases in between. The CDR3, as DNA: TGTGCCAGCAGCTTAGAATCGACTAGCTACGAGCAGTACTTC. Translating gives CASSLESTSYEQYF.

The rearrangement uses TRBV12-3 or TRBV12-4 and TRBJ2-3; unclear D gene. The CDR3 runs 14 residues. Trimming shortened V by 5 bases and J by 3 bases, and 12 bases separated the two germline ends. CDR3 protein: CASSQRPSTDTQYF. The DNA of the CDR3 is TGTGCCAGCAGTCAACGCCCAAGTACAGATACGCAGTATTTT.

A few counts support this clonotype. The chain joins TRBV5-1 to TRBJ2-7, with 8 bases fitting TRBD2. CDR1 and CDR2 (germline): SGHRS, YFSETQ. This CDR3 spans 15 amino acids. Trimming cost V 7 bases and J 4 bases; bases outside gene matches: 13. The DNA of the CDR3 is TGCGCCAGCGCTGATATAGCGGGAACTTGGTACGAGCAGTACTTC. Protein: CASADIAGTWYEQYF.